A single sample gave rise to the 11 T cell receptor beta chains below, sequenced in a study of identical twins. TCRdb re-analysed the 5' RACE reads in MiXCR, keeping a single row per CDR3 protein. In the table there are about 790,000 distinct CDR3 sequences, 15% to 20% of which are singletons. These data also featured in a second study, about T cells expressing NK-cell markers.

Input material: PBMCs. These receptors all stem from a young woman in good health.

This clonotype was seen a handful of times. The chain carries TRBV5-1 and TRBJ2-7, with D perhaps TRBD2 (6 bases). Trimming shortened V by 3 bases and J by 2 bases, and 30 bases separated the two germline ends. Germline values: CDR1 SGHRS, CDR2 YFSETQ. The CDR3 totals 20 residues. The CDR3 nucleotides read TGCGCCAGCAGCTCCGAACGACGGGCACACGGGGGTCATTACACCTACGAGCAGTACTTC. This gives the protein CASSSERRAHGGHYTYEQYF.

The rearrangement links TRBV12-3 or TRBV12-4 to TRBJ2-2; 7 bases line up with TRBD2. The CDR3 totals 15 residues. Losses at the gene ends were 3 bases for V and 2 bases for J; bases not matched to a gene: 3. DNA of the CDR3: TGTGCCAGCAGTTTGGGAGGGGACAACACCGGGGAGCTGTTTTTT. This gives the protein CASSLGGDNTGELFF.

The chain couples TRBV25-1 to TRBJ2-3; 10 nucleotides match TRBD2. J gave up 7 bases and V 6 bases, and 4 bases lay outside the gene matches. Per germline, CDR1 MGHDK and CDR2 SYGVNS. The CDR3 is 13 amino acids. The CDR3 nucleotides read TGTGCCAGCAGCCGGACTAGCGGCAATACGCAGTATTTT. It specifies CASSRTSGNTQYF.

The rearrangement joins TRBV7-9 to TRBJ2-5; weak D call: TRBD1 (6 bases). The germline V gene has CDR1 SEHNR and CDR2 FQNEAQ (reference sequence). CDR3 length: 15 residues. Between the trimmed V and J ends, which lost 5 bases and 5 bases, there was a span of 18 bases. The CDR3 here is CASSPYRTQGETQYF. The CDR3 region has the DNA TGTGCCAGCAGCCCGTACAGGACCCAGGGGGAGACCCAGTACTTC. Full variable domain (missing parts from reference TRBV7-9 and TRBJ2-5): DTGVSQNPRHKITKRGQNVTFRCDPISEHNRLYWYRQTLGQGPEFLTYFQNEAQLEKSRLLSDRFSAERPKGSFSTLEIQRTEQGDSAMYLCASSPYRTQGETQYFGPGTRLLVL.

This clonotype was seen more than once but under ten times. The chain links TRBV5-6 to TRBJ2-5; D not certain. This CDR3 contains 15 residues. The V gene lost 2 bases and the J gene lost 1 base, with 12 bases spanning the gap. Germline V lookup: CDR1 SGHDT, CDR2 YYEEEE. The CDR3 sequence is CASSFKGGGQETQYF. CDR3 coding DNA: TGTGCCAGCAGCTTCAAGGGCGGTGGCCAAGAGACCCAGTACTTC.

This clonotype was observed many times. The J gene is TRBJ2-1, the V gene TRBV12-3 or TRBV12-4; D perhaps matches TRBD1 (5 bases). CDR3 length: 14 amino acids. V dropped 3 bases and J dropped 5 bases, with 11 bases sitting between them. In DNA, the CDR3 is TGTGCCAGCAGTTTGAGATCCAGGGACAATGAGCAGTTCTTC. Translation gives CASSLRSRDNEQFF.

The gene calls are TRBV7-9 and TRBJ2-1, with 8 nucleotides matching TRBD2. Germline-derived CDR1 and CDR2 are SEHNR and FQNEAQ (reference sequence). Trimming at V came to 4 bases and at J to 1 base, leaving 6 bases not matched to a gene. The CDR3 is 16 residues long. CDR3: CASSSTSGGSYNEQFF. In DNA, the CDR3 is TGTGCCAGCAGCTCAACTAGCGGAGGTTCCTACAATGAGCAGTTCTTC.

In nucleotides, the CDR3 is TGCGCCAGCAGCGACGGAAGGACCGGGGAGCTGTTTTTT. This gives the protein CASSDGRTGELFF. The chain recombines TRBV4-1 with TRBJ2-2; no firm D call. The V gene lost 5 bases and the J gene lost 5 bases, with 9 bases spanning the gap. This CDR3 contains 13 residues. The germline gives CDR1 MGHRA, CDR2 YSYEKL.

This clonotype was seen only a few times. The chain joins TRBV20-1 to TRBJ2-7; D call uncertain. V was trimmed by 1 base and J by 6 bases, leaving 7 bases between them. CDR1 is DFQATT and CDR2 is SNEGSKA in the germline V gene (reference sequence). The CDR3 has 11 residues. The CDR3 loop is CSARVIREQYF. CDR3 sequence (DNA): TGCAGTGCTAGAGTCATTCGCGAGCAGTACTTC.

This clonotype was observed many times. The genes are TRBV12-3 or TRBV12-4 and TRBJ2-1; D gene uncertain. V was shortened by 3 bases and J by 4 bases, with 4 bases between the two germline ends. CDR3 length: 12 residues. The CDR3 coding sequence is TGTGCCAGCAGTTTTGTTTACAATGAGCAGTTCTTC. It codes for CASSFVYNEQFF.

The chain joins TRBV10-2 to TRBJ2-2; perhaps TRBD1 as D (6 bases). V was shortened by 8 bases and J by 13 bases, with 14 bases between the two germline ends. The CDR3 totals 11 residues. Germline V gene data show CDR1 as WSHSY and CDR2 as SAAADI. The CDR3 DNA sequence: TGCGCCAGCCAGGGGCCCGTGGGGCTGTTTTTT. Protein product: CASQGPVGLFF.